The clone carrying this T cell receptor (beta chain) occurred many times. Its antigen remains unidentified. MiXCR was run by TCRdb on the reads, yielding one entry per CDR3 protein. The repertoire holds 150,000 or so distinct CDR3 sequences, with 32% as singletons. The data originate from a study of T cell repertoires in cytomegalovirus infection. V lost 7 bases to trimming and J lost 5 bases, with 17 bases between them. Germline-derived CDR1 and CDR2 are MNHEY and SVGAGI. The CDR3 covers 14 residues. The clonotype originates from a human donor in good health (CMV status not recorded). Some clones in this sample may be carry-over from other donors' samples. Source: CD8+ T cells from cultured PBMCs, taken from culture after CMV antigen stimulation. This chain connects TRBV6-5 to TRBJ1-2; D gene uncertain. DNA for the CDR3: TGTGCCAGCACCAAAGGGTGGGGTAGTTATGGCTACACCTTC. It codes for CASTKGWGSYGYTF.